This entry concerns a single T cell receptor (beta chain). Study processing details: Amplification from reference gene primers served as the basis for estimated nucleated cell counts. TCRdb's copy holds only in-frame clones and misses some; the assay was immunoSEQ multiplex PCR. That table furnishes V, J and clone size, whereas the DNA furnished D and trimming. The profile covers roughly 83,000 clones, with around 87% appearing a single time and 8% taken by the ten largest. The data were obtained in a study of blood T cell repertoires in COVID-19. Across the whole study: Italy, Spain and the United States were the sources of the convalescent and acute COVID-19 samples. The analysed material was cDNA or gDNA that came from T cells, B-cell-depleted T cells, or PBMCs.

Germline trimming cut 6 bases from V and 9 bases from J; bases unmatched to any gene: 13. The CDR3 has 15 amino acids. The germline CDR1 and CDR2 sequences are LNHDA and SQIVND (reference sequence). The sequence was obtained from an elderly man with active or convalescent COVID-19. The source material was peripheral blood. This sequence joins TRBV19 and TRBJ2-1, with 8 bases lining up with TRBD2. CDR3 nucleotide sequence: TGTGCCAGTAGGCCAAGGGCTAGCGGGTCGGGTGAGCAGTTCTTC. It codes for CASRPRASGSGEQFF.